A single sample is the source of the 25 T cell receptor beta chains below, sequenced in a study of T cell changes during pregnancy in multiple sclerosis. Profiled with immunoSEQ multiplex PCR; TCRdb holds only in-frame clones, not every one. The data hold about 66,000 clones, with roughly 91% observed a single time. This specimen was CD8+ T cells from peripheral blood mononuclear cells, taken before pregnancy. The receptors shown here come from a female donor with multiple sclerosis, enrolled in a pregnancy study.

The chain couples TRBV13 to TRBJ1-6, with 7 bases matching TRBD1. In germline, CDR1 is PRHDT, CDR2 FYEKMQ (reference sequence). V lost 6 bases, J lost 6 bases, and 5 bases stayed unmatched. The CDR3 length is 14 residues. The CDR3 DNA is TGTGCCAGCAGGTCAGGGGGGACTAATTCACCCCTCCACTTT. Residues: CASRSGGTNSPLHF.

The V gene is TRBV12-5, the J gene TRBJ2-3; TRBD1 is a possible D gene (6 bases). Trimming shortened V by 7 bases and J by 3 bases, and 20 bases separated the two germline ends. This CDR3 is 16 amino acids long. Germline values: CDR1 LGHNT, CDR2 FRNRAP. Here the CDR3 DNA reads TGTGCTAGTGCCTTCACGGACAGTTCGAGAACAGATACGCAGTATTTT. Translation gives CASAFTDSSRTDTQYF.

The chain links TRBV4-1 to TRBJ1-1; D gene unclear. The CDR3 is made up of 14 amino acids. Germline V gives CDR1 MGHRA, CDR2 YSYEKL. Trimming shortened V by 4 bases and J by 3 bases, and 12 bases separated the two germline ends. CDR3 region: CASSPVGGHTEAFF. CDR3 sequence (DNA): TGCGCCAGCAGCCCGGTCGGTGGTCACACTGAAGCTTTCTTT.

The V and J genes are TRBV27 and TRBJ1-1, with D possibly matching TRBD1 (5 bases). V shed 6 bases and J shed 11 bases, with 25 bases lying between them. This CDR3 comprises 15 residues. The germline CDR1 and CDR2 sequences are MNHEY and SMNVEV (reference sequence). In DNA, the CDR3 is TGTGCCAGCAGAACCATTTCAAGCGGGGCGACTGCCGCTTTCTTT. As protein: CASRTISSGATAAFF.

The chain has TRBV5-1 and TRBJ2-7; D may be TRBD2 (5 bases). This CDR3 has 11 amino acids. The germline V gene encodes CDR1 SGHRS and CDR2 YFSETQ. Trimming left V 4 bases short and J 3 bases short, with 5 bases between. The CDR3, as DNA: TGCGCCAGCAGCGGAGGCTACGAGCAGTACTTC. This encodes CASSGGYEQYF.

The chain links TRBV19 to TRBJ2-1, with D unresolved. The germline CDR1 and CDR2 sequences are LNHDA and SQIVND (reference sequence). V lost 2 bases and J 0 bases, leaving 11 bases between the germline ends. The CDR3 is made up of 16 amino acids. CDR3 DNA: TGTGCCAGTAGTATAATTTGGCGGAGCTCCTACAATGAGCAGTTCTTC. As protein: CASSIIWRSSYNEQFF.

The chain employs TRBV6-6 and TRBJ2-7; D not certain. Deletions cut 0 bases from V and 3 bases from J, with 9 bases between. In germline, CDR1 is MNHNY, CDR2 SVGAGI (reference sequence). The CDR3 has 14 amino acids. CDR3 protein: CASSYSGLDYEQYF. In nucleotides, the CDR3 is TGTGCCAGCAGTTACTCAGGTCTAGACTACGAGCAGTACTTC.

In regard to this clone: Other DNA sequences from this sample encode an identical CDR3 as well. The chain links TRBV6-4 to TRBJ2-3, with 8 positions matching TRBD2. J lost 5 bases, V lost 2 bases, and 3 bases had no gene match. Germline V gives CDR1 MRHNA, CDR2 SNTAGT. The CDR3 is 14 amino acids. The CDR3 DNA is TGTGCCAGCAGTGACGGAAGCGGGGGAGATACGCAGTATTTT. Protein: CASSDGSGGDTQYF.

The CDR3 is CASSIARTEHNSPLHF. CDR3 coding DNA: TGTGCCAGTAGTATCGCAAGGACAGAACATAATTCACCCCTCCACTTT. V is TRBV19 and J is TRBJ1-6, with D possibly being TRBD1 (6 bases). Germline V lookup: CDR1 LNHDA, CDR2 SQIVND (reference sequence). Trimming took 3 bases from V and 5 from J, leaving 14 bases between them. This CDR3 is 16 amino acids long.

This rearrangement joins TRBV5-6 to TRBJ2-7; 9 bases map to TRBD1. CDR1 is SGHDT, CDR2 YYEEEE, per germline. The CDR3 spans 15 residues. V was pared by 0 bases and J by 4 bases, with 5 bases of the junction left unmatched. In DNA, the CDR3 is TGTGCCAGCAGCTTGGAGGGACAGGGACTATACGAGCAGTACTTC. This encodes CASSLEGQGLYEQYF.

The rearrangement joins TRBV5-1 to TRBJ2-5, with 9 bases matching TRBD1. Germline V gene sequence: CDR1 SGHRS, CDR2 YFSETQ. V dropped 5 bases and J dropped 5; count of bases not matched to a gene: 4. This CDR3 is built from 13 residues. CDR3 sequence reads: CASRDRGVETQYF. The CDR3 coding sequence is TGCGCCAGCAGAGACAGGGGGGTGGAGACCCAGTACTTC. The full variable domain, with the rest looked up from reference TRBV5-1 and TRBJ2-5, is KAGVTQTPRYLIKTRGQQVTLSCSPISGHRSVSWYQQTPGQGLQFLFEYFSETQRNKGNFPGRFSGRQFSNSRSEMNVSTLELGDSALYLCASRDRGVETQYFGPGTRLLVL.

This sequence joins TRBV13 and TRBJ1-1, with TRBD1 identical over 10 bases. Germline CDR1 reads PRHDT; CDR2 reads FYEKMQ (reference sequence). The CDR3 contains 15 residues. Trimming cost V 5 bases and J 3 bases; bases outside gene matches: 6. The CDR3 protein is CASSEAGTGDTEAFF. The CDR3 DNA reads TGTGCCAGCAGCGAAGCCGGGACAGGGGACACTGAAGCTTTCTTT. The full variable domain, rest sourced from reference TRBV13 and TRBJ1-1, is AAGVIQSPRHLIKEKRETATLKCYPIPRHDTVYWYQQGPGQDPQFLISFYEKMQSDKGSIPDRFSAQQFSDYHSELNMSSLELGDSALYFCASSEAGTGDTEAFFGQGTRLTVV.

Written as DNA, the CDR3 is TGCGCCAGCAGCCAAGCCACAGCCAACTATGGCTACACCTTC. Encoded protein: CASSQATANYGYTF. The V gene is TRBV4-1, the J gene TRBJ1-2, with D hard to call. Between the trimmed V and J ends, which lost 1 base and 2 bases, there was a span of 8 bases. Germline assignment: CDR1 MGHRA and CDR2 YSYEKL. CDR3 length: 14 amino acids.

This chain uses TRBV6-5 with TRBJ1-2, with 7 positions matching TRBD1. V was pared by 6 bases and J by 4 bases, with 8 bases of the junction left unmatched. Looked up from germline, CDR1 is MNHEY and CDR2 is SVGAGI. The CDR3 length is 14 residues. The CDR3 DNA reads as TGTGCCAGCAGCCGCCCGGGACAGAGCTATGGCTACACCTTC. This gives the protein CASSRPGQSYGYTF.

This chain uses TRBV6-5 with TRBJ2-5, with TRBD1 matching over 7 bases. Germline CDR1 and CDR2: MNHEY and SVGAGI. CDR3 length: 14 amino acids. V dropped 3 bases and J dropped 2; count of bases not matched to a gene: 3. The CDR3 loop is CASSYSTGQETQYF. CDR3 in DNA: TGTGCCAGCAGTTATTCGACAGGGCAAGAGACCCAGTACTTC.

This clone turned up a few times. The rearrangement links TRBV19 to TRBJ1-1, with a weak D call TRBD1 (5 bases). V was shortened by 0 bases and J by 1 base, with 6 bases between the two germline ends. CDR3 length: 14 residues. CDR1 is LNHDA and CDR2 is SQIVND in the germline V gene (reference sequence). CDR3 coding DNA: TGTGCCAGTAGTATAGAACAGGAGAACACTGAAGCTTTCTTT. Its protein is CASSIEQENTEAFF.

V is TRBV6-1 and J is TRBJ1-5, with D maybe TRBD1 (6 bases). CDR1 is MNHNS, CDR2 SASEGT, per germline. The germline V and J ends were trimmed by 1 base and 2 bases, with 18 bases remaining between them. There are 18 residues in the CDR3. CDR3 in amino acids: CASSEVRAGEDGNQPQHF. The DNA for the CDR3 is TGTGCCAGCAGTGAAGTACGGGCAGGGGAAGATGGCAATCAGCCCCAGCATTTT.

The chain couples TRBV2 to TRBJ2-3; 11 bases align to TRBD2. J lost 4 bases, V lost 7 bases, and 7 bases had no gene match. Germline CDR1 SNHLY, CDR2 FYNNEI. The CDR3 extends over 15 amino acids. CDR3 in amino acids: CASNPLAGDADTQYF. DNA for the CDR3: TGTGCCAGCAACCCACTAGCGGGGGATGCAGATACGCAGTATTTT.

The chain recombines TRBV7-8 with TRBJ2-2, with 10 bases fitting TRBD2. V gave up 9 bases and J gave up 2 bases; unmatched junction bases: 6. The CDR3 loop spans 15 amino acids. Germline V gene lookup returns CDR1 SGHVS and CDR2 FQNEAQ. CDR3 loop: CARSSGGRNTGELFF. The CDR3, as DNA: TGTGCCAGAAGTAGCGGGGGGCGCAACACCGGGGAGCTGTTTTTT.

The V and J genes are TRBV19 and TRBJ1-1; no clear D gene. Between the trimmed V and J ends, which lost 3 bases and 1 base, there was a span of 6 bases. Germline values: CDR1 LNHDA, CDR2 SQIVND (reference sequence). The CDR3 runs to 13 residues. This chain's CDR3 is CASSIFQNTEAFF. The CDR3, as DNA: TGTGCCAGTAGTATTTTCCAGAACACTGAAGCTTTCTTT.

The chain's CDR3 is CASSSLAGGQETQYF. The CDR3, as DNA: TGTGCCAGCAGTTCCCTAGCGGGGGGGCAAGAGACCCAGTACTTC. The rearrangement uses TRBV6-1 and TRBJ2-5; the match to TRBD2 covers 12 bases. The CDR3 is 15 amino acids. V lost 5 bases, J lost 2 bases, and 3 bases stayed unmatched. Germline CDR1 reads MNHNS; CDR2 reads SASEGT.

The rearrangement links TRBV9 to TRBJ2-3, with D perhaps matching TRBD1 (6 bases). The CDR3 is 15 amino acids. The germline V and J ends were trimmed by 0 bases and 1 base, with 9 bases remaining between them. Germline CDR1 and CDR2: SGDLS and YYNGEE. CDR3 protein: CASSVGTGRTDTQYF. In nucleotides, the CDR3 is TGTGCCAGCAGCGTAGGTACAGGGCGCACAGATACGCAGTATTTT.

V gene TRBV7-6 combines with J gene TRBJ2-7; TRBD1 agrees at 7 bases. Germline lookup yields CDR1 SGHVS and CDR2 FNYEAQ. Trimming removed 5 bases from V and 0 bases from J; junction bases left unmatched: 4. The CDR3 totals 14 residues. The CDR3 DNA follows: TGTGCCAGCAGCCGAGGGACAGACTCCTACGAGCAGTACTTC. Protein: CASSRGTDSYEQYF.

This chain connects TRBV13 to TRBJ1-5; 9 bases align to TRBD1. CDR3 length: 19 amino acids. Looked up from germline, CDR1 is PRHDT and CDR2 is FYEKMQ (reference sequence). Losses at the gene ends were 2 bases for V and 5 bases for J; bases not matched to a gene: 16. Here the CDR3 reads CASSLNRGTGSDFYQPQHF. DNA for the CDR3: TGTGCCAGCAGCTTAAACCGCGGGACAGGGTCGGATTTTTATCAGCCCCAGCATTTT.

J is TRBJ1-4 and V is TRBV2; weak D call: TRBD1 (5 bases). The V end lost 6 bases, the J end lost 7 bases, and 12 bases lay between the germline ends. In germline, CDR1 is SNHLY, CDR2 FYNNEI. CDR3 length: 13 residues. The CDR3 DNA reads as TGTGCCAGCAGCGAGGAGGGACTTGAAAAACTGTTTTTT. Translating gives CASSEEGLEKLFF.